This entry concerns a single T cell receptor (beta chain). The specificity of this receptor is unknown. Per-base qualities were not stored, and no clone one base away is much larger. These data are taken from a study of T cell repertoires in cytomegalovirus infection (dated by TCRdb to between 2018 and 2020). Regarding the study in general: Peptide stimulations targeted recently identified HLA-C-restricted CMV epitopes, whose presentation resists viral immunomodulation, together with well-studied HLA-B-restricted epitopes. Donor HLA type was relevant to the analysis, because carriage of CMV infection together with the matching HLA type was indicated by public TCR beta signatures. Here is what the overall study found, with its caveats: The ex vivo response was dominated by HLA-C-restricted CMV-specific TCR beta clonotypes, which also provided the single most frequent clonotype in two of eight donors. In both this cohort and an independent cohort of 350 to 400 donors, the cumulative frequency of public TCR beta family members distinguished carriers of CMV infection plus the relevant HLA type.

Sequenced on an Illumina HiSeq 1500. Clones were called with MiXCR by TCRdb after fastp trimmed the public reads at Q25, and only in-frame beta chains were retained. Rows are combined by CDR3 protein, so each entry shows the most common genes and DNA. This sample has approximately 1,000,000 distinct CDR3 sequences in its table, and 31% of those were observed once. The ten biggest clones cover around an eighth of the sample. Per the publication, the treatment or condition label means: in vitro stimulation with specific CMV peptide epitopes to enrich CMV-specific T cells. The junction carries 12 bases between V and J, which are trimmed by 3 bases and 0 bases respectively. From the cysteine through the phenylalanine, the CDR3 covers 15 amino acids. Only the CDR3 part of the read is kept: 45 bases, read in frame from the first base. Taken from the germline V gene (reference sequence), the CDR1 and CDR2 loops are MNHEY and SMNVEV.

The chain is made from TRBV27 and TRBJ2-7, with the D gene too uncertain to name. The receptor was isolated from a human donor in good health (CMV status not recorded). Some clones in this sample may be carry-over from other donors' samples. Sample: cultured CD8+ T cells from PBMCs, taken from culture after CMV antigen stimulation. The CDR3 protein: CASSFFAASSYEQYF. The DNA sequence is TGTGCCAGCAGTTTTTTTGCGGCTAGCTCCTACGAGCAGTACTTC.